What follows is one T cell receptor (beta chain) and its context. Antigen specificity is unknown. Time point meaning: persistent/refractory GD, antithyroid drugs over 5 years with positive TRAb. The TCR library was made from RNA extracted from PBMCs. Germline CDR1 is MNHEY and CDR2 is SMNVEV (reference sequence). The CDR3 length is 11 residues. V was cut by 1 base and J by 5 bases, with 3 bases left in between. This sample is drawn from a study of regulatory T cells in long-lasting Graves disease. About the study: The criterion for persistent Graves' disease was over 5 years of antithyroid drugs with positive TSH receptor antibodies.

TCR beta libraries were built with iRepertoire HTBI primers and Arm-PCR of CDR3 regions. TCRdb fed the multiplex PCR reads into MiXCR, producing one record per CDR3 protein. Found here are about 470,000 distinct CDR3 sequences, around 21% of them singletons; the top ten hold 7% to 9.5%. The study, taken as a whole, reports: TRBV28, TRBJ1-2 and TRBJ2-5 emerged as the favored segments in persistent disease.

The sample in question was peripheral blood mononuclear cells (PBMCs), obtained when the disease was refractory, from a patient treated with antithyroid drugs. The gene calls are TRBV27 and TRBJ2-7; D call uncertain. This clonotype originated in a female donor with Graves disease. The CDR3 is CASSLFNEQYF. CDR3 DNA sequence: TGTGCCAGCAGTTTATTTAACGAGCAGTACTTC.